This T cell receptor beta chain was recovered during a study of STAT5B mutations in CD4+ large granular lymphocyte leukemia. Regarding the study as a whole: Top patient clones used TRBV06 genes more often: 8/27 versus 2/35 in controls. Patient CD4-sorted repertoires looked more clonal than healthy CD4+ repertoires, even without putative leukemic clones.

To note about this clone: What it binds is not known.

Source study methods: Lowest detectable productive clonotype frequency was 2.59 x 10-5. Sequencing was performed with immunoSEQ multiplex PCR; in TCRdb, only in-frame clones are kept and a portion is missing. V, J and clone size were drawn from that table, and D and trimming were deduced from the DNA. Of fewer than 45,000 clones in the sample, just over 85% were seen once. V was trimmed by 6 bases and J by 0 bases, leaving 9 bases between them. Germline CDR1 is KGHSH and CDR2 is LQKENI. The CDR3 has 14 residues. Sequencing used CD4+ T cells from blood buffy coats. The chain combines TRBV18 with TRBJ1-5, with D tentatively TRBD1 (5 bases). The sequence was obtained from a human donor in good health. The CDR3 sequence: CASSGTVSNQPQHF. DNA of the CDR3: TGTGCCAGCTCCGGGACCGTTAGCAATCAGCCCCAGCATTTT. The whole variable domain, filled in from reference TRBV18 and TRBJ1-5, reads NAGVMQNPRHLVRRRGQEARLRCSPMKGHSHVYWYRQLPEEGLKFMVYLQKENIIDESGMPKERFSAEFPKEGPSILRIQQVVRGDSAAYFCASSGTVSNQPQHFGDGTRLSIL.